This T cell receptor beta chain was recovered during a study of response to subunit inactivated influenza vaccine. Overall study findings and caveats: Authors suggested few new T cells are recruited by each seasonal influenza vaccination.

MiXCR, run by TCRdb on the RT-PCR reads, gives a single entry per CDR3 protein. The sample has a few hundred thousand distinct CDR3 sequences; less than 15% are singletons. As regards this clonotype: No antigen is known for it.

CDR3 length: 16 residues. CDR1 LNHNV and CDR2 YYDKDF come from the germline V gene (reference sequence). Trimming removed 1 base at V and 0 bases at J, with 9 bases between. The clonotype originates from a man between 50 and 59 years old who received an inactivated influenza vaccine. The V and J genes are TRBV15 and TRBJ1-4; no reliable D call. This specimen consisted of PBMCs from blood, obtained 12 days after vaccination. CDR3 sequence: CATSRGRIATNEKLFF. Written as DNA, the CDR3 is TGTGCCACCAGCAGAGGACGGATTGCAACTAATGAAAAACTGTTTTTT. The whole variable domain, filled in from reference TRBV15 and TRBJ1-4, reads DAMVIQNPRYQVTQFGKPVTLSCSQTLNHNVMYWYQQKSSQAPKLLFHYYDKDFNNEADTPDNFQSRRPNTSFCFLDIRSPGLGDTAMYLCATSRGRIATNEKLFFGSGTQLSVL.